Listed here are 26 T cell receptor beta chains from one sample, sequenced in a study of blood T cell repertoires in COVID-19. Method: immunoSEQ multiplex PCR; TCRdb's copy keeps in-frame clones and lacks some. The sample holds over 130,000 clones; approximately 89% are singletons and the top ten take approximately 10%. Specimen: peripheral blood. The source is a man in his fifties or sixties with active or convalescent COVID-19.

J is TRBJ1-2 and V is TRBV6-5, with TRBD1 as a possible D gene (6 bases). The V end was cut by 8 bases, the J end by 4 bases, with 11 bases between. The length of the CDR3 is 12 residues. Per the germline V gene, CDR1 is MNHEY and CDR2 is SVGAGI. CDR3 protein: CASLQGLYGYTF. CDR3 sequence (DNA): TGTGCCAGCCTACAGGGCCTCTATGGCTACACCTTC.

The CDR3 is CAISESDRSYSYEQYF. As DNA, the CDR3 is TGTGCCATCAGTGAGTCGGACAGGTCCTACTCCTACGAGCAGTACTTC. The rearrangement uses TRBV10-3 and TRBJ2-7, with TRBD1 identical over 7 bases. With V trimmed by 0 bases and J by 0 bases, 5 bases remained unmatched. This CDR3 has 16 amino acids. The germline V gene has CDR1 ENHRY and CDR2 SYGVKD.

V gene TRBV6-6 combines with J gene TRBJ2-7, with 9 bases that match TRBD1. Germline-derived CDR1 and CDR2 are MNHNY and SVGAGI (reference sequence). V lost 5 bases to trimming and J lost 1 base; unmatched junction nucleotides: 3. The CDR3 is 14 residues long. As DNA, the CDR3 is TGTGCCAGCAGTAACAGGGGGCGTTCCTACGAGCAGTACTTC. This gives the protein CASSNRGRSYEQYF.

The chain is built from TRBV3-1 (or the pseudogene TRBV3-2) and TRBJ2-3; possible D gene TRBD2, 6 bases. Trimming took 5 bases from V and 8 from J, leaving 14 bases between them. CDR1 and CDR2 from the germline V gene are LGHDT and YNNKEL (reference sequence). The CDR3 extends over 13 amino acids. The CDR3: CASSSPGTRTQYF. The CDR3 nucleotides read TGTGCCAGCAGCTCGCCCGGGACTCGTACGCAGTATTTT.

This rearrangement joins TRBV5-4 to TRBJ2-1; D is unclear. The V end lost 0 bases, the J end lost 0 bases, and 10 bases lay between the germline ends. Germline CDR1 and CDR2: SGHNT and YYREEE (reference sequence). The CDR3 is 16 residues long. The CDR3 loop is CASSLDTVSSYNEQFF. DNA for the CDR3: TGTGCCAGCAGCTTGGATACGGTGAGCTCCTACAATGAGCAGTTCTTC.

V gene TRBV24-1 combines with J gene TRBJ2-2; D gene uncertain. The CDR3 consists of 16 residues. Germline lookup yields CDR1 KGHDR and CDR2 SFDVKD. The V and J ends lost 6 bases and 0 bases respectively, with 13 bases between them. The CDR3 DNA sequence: TGTGCCACCAGTTTCGGCGGAGCAGCGAACACCGGGGAGCTGTTTTTT. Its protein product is CATSFGGAANTGELFF.

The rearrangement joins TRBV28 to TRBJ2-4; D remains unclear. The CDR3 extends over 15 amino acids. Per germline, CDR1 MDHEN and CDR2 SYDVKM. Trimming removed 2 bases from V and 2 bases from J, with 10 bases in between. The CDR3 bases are TGTGCCAGCAGTTTACATTCGGGTACCAAAAACATTCAGTACTTC. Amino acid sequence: CASSLHSGTKNIQYF.

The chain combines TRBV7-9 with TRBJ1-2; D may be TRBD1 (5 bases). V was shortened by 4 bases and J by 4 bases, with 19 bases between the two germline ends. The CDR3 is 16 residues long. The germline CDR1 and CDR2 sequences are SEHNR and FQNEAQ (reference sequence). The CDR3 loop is CASSSPEGRDGYGYTF. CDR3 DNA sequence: TGTGCCAGCAGCTCCCCGGAGGGGAGAGATGGCTATGGCTACACCTTC.

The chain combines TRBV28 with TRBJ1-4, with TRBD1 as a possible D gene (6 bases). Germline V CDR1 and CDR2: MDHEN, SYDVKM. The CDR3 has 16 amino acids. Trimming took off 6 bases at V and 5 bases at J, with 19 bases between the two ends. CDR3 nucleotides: TGTGCCAGCAGACTCCGGGACACCCGGGGAAATGAAAAACTGTTTTTT. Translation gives CASRLRDTRGNEKLFF.

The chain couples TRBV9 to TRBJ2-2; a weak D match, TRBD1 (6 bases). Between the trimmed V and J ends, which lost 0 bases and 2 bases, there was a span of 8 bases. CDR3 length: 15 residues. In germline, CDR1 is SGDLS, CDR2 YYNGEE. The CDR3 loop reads CASSVEGHNTGELFF. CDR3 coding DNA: TGTGCCAGCAGCGTAGAGGGACACAACACCGGGGAGCTGTTTTTT.

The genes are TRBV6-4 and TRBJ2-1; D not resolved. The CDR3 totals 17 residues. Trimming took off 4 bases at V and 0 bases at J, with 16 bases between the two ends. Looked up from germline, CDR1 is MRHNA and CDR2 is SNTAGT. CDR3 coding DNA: TGTGCCAGCAGTGTTACAGTTTTCTCTACCTCCTACAATGAGCAGTTCTTC. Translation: CASSVTVFSTSYNEQFF.

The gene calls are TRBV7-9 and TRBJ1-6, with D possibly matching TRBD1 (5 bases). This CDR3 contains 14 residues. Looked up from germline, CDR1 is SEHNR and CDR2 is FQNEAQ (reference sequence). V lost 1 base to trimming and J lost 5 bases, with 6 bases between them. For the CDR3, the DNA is TGTGCCAGCAGCTTAGGGGGGGATAATTCACCCCTCCACTTT. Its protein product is CASSLGGDNSPLHF.

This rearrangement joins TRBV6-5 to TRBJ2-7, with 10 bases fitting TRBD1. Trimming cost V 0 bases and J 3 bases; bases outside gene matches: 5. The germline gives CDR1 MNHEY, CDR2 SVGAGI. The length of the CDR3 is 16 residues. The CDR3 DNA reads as TGTGCCAGCAGTTACTCGACCGGACAGGGGGTCTACGAGCAGTACTTC. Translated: CASSYSTGQGVYEQYF.

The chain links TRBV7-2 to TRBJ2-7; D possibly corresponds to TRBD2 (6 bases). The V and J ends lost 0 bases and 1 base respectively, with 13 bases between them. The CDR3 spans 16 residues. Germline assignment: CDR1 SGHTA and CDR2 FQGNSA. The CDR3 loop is CASSLAGRERSYEQYF. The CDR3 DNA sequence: TGTGCCAGCAGCTTAGCGGGGCGGGAACGATCCTACGAGCAGTACTTC.

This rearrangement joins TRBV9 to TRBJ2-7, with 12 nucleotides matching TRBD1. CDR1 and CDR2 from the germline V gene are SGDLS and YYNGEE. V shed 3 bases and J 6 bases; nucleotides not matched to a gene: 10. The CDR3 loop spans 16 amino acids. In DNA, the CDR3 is TGTGCCAGCAGCGCCCACCCGGGACAGGGGGCAACCGAGCAGTACTTC. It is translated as CASSAHPGQGATEQYF.

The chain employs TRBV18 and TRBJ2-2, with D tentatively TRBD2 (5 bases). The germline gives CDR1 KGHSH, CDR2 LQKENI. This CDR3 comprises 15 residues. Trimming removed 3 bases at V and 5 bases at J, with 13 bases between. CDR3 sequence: CASSPPLALTGELFF. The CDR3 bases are TGTGCCAGCTCACCTCCGCTAGCCCTTACCGGGGAGCTGTTTTTT.

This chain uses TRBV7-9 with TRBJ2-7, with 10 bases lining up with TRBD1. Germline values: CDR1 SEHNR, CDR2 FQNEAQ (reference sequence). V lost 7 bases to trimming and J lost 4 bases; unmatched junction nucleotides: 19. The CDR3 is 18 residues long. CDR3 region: CASNLGDRGRRDAYEQYF. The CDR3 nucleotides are TGTGCCAGCAACCTCGGCGACAGGGGGCGTCGGGACGCATACGAGCAGTACTTC.

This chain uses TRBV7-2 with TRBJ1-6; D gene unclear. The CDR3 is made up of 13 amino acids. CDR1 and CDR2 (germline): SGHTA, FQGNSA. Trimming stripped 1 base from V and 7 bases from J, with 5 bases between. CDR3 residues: CASSLVQNSPLHF. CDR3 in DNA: TGTGCCAGCAGCTTAGTACAGAATTCACCCCTCCACTTT.

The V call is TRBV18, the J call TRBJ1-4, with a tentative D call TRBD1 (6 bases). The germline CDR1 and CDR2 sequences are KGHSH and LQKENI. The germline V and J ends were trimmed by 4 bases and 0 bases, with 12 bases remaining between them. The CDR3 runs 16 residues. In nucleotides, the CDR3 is TGTGCCAGCTCACTGAGGACAGCTTCAACTAATGAAAAACTGTTTTTT. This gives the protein CASSLRTASTNEKLFF. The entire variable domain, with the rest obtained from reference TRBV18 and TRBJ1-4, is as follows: NAGVMQNPRHLVRRRGQEARLRCSPMKGHSHVYWYRQLPEEGLKFMVYLQKENIIDESGMPKERFSAEFPKEGPSILRIQQVVRGDSAAYFCASSLRTASTNEKLFFGSGTQLSVL.

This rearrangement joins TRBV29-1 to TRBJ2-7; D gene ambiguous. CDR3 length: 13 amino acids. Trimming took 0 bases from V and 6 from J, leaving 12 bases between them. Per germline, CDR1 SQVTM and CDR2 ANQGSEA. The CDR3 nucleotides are TGCAGCGTTGAAGACGGGTACCCTGGCGAGCAGTACTTC. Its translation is CSVEDGYPGEQYF.

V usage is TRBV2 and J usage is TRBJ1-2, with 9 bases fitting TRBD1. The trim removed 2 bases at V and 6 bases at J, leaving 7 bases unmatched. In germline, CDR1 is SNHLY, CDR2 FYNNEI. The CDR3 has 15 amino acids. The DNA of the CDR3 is TGTGCCAGCAGTGAATTACTCCGGGACAGGGATGGCTACACCTTC. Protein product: CASSELLRDRDGYTF.

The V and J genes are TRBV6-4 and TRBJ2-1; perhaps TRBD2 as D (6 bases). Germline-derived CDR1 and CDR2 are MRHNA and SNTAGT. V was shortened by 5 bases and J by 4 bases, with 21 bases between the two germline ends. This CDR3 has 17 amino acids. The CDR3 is CASSPAHLDSGYNEQFF. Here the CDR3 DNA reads TGTGCCAGCAGTCCGGCCCATTTGGATAGCGGATACAATGAGCAGTTCTTC.

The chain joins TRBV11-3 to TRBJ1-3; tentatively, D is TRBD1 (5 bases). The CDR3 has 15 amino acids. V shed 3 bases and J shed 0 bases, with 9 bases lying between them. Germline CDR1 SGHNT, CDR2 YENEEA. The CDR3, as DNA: TGTGCCAGCAGCTTGGTGGGGGGCTCTGGAAACACCATATATTTT. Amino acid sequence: CASSLVGGSGNTIYF.

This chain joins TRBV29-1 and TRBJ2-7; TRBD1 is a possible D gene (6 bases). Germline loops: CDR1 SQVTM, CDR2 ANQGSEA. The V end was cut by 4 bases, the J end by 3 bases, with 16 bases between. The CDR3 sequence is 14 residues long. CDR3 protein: CSVGALEQGYEQYF. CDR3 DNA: TGCAGCGTTGGAGCGCTAGAACAGGGCTACGAGCAGTACTTC.

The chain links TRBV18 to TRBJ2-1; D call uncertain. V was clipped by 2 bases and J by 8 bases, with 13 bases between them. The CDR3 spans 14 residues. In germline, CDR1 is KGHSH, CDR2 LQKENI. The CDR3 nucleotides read TGTGCCAGCTCACCAGGCTCCCAGGTGGATGAGCAGTTCTTC. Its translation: CASSPGSQVDEQFF.

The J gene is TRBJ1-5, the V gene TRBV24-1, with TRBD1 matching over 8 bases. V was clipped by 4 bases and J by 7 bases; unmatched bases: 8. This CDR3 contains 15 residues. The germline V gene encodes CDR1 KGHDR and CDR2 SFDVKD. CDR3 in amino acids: CATSDPGQGGQPQHF. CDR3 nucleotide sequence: TGTGCCACCAGTGACCCCGGACAGGGTGGACAGCCCCAGCATTTT.